This paragraph reports one TCR beta chain. Since all of the isolated RNA was reverse transcribed, expressed TCRB transcripts were what got sequenced. The table came from immunoSEQ multiplex PCR; TCRdb's copy has only in-frame clones and leaves some out. Altogether 970,000 or so clones are present, roughly 15% being singletons, with the ten largest covering 0.02% to 0.03%. The data originate from a study of beta chain features in type 1 diabetes. The germline V and J ends were trimmed by 5 bases and 0 bases, with 13 bases remaining between them. Germline values: CDR1 SEHNR, CDR2 FQNEAQ (reference sequence). The CDR3 is made up of 16 amino acids.

Sequenced: naive CD4+ T cells from blood. The origin of this receptor is a woman under 30 in good health. The gene calls are TRBV7-9 and TRBJ1-4, with D possibly matching TRBD1 (5 bases). CDR3 sequence: CASSHRTGATNEKLFF. CDR3 coding DNA: TGTGCCAGCAGCCACCGAACGGGGGCAACTAATGAAAAACTGTTTTTT.